Listed below are T cell receptor beta chains from one sample, sequenced in a study of shared clonotypes between healthy human individuals. Libraries were prepared by immunoSEQ multiplex PCR; TCRdb keeps only in-frame clonotypes and omits some of them. The repertoire consists of some 790,000 clones, with 72% occurring once and the leading ten covering around 1.7%. The sample consisted of memory CD4+ T cells sorted from blood. The receptors derive from a woman aged 30 to 39 in good health. Both conserved end residues are part of each CDR3. D genes are given only for firm matches. Rows give clone size only sometimes, using once, few, many, or a class for an expanded clone.

d_gene	v_gene	j_gene	abundance	CDR3nt	CDR3aa
TRBD2	TRBV2	TRBJ2-3	-	TGTGCCAGCTCGGGACTAGCGGCCACAGATACGCAGTATTTT	CASSGLAATDTQYF
TRBD1	TRBV25-1	TRBJ1-1	-	TGTGCCAGCAGTGGCCTCACAGGGGGAGATTCCACTGAAGCTTTCTTT	CASSGLTGGDSTEAFF
-	TRBV7-9	TRBJ1-4	-	TGTGCCAGCAGCCCGGGCCGGATGGAAAAACTGTTTTTT	CASSPGRMEKLFF
-	TRBV30	TRBJ2-7	-	TGTGCCTGGGGGACCGGGTATTACGAGCAGTACTTC	CAWGTGYYEQYF
TRBD2	TRBV7-3	TRBJ2-2	-	TGTGCCAGCAGCCCGGGACTAGCGGGAGCAGGGGAGCTGTTTTTT	CASSPGLAGAGELFF
TRBD1	TRBV5-1	TRBJ2-4	-	TGCGCCAGCAGCTTGGCGGACAGGGATGACGGCATTCAGTACTTC	CASSLADRDDGIQYF
-	TRBV28	TRBJ1-6	-	TGTGCCAGCAGTTTAGGTGGGACGCCGGGCAATTCACCCCTCCACTTT	CASSLGGTPGNSPLHF
TRBD1	TRBV5-1	TRBJ2-2	-	TGCGCCAGCAGCCCGAAACTTGACAGGGAAAGGGCCGGGGAGCTGTTTTTT	CASSPKLDRERAGELFF
-	TRBV19	TRBJ1-4	-	TGTGCCAGTAGCCTAAACCGGGACGAAGGGGAAAAACTGTTTTTT	CASSLNRDEGEKLFF
TRBD1	TRBV7-8	TRBJ1-5	-	TGTGCCAGCAGCTTATCAGTAAAGGGACAGGCTGAGGATAGCAATCAGCCCCAGCATTTT	CASSLSVKGQAEDSNQPQHF
TRBD1	TRBV7-9	TRBJ2-5	-	TGTGCCAGCAGCTTTCCGGGACAGGGAGGGAGAGAGGCCCAGTACTTC	CASSFPGQGGREAQYF
TRBD1	TRBV13	TRBJ1-2	-	TGTGCCAGCAGACCCCAAGGACAGGGCAACTATGGCTACACCTTC	CASRPQGQGNYGYTF
-	TRBV28	TRBJ2-1	-	TGTGCCAGCAGTTTATTAACCGCGGGAAGTAAAGGGAATGAGCAGTTCTTC	CASSLLTAGSKGNEQFF
-	TRBV6-4	TRBJ2-1	-	TGTGCCAGCAGTGACCATCTAGGGTTTAATGAGCAGTTCTTC	CASSDHLGFNEQFF
-	TRBV18	TRBJ2-2	-	TGTGCCAGCTCACCACCCACAAACACCGGGGAGCTGTTTTTT	CASSPPTNTGELFF
TRBD2	TRBV13	TRBJ2-7	-	TGTGCCAGCAGCCGCCCAATAGCGGGGGGGGGCTACGAGCAGTACTTC	CASSRPIAGGGYEQYF
TRBD1	TRBV30	TRBJ1-2	-	TGTGCCTGGAGTGTCCCGGGACAGTTCTATGGCTACACCTTC	CAWSVPGQFYGYTF
-	TRBV6-1	TRBJ1-5	many	TGTGCCAGCAGTGAGGACATCAATCAGCCCCAGCATTTT	CASSEDINQPQHF
TRBD1	TRBV4-1	TRBJ1-1	-	TGCGCCAGCAGCCAAGAGGACAGGGGGAGGCACACTGAAGCTTTCTTT	CASSQEDRGRHTEAFF
TRBD1	TRBV10-1	TRBJ2-3	-	TGCGCCAGCGGACAGGAGACAGATACGCAGTATTTT	CASGQETDTQYF
-	TRBV2	TRBJ2-1	-	TGTGCCAGCAGCGGGACTTGGGCCCCCCATGAGCAGTTCTTC	CASSGTWAPHEQFF
TRBD1	TRBV6-6	TRBJ1-1	many	TGTGCCAGTTGGGGACAGGTGGGGCTGGAAGCTTTCTTT	CASWGQVGLEAFF
-	TRBV6-5	TRBJ1-4	-	TGTGCCAGCAGAGGGGACATTTCGGAAAAACTGTTTTTT	CASRGDISEKLFF
TRBD1	TRBV19	TRBJ1-2	-	TGTGCCAGTAGTACTACAGGGGATCACTATGGCTACACCTTC	CASSTTGDHYGYTF
-	TRBV7-8	TRBJ1-3	-	TGTGCCAGCAGCTTAGCGGGGCAGGCTCTGGGGAACACCATATATTTT	CASSLAGQALGNTIYF
-	TRBV2	TRBJ1-3	once	TGTGCCAGCAGTATCGGACCTTCGGGGGCCTCTGGAAACACCATATATTTT	CASSIGPSGASGNTIYF
-	TRBV7-9	TRBJ2-7	few	TGTGCCAGCAGCCTCCTCGGATCCTACGAGCAGTACTTC	CASSLLGSYEQYF
TRBD2	TRBV29-1	TRBJ2-7	once	TGCAGCGTTGATGAGCGGGGCAGCTCCTACGAGCAGTACTTC	CSVDERGSSYEQYF
-	TRBV19	TRBJ1-3	few	TGTGCCAGTAGTTCCCCCGGGACACTCTCTGGAAACACCATATATTTT	CASSSPGTLSGNTIYF
TRBD2	TRBV28	TRBJ2-1	-	TGTGCCACCCTGGGGGGCGGGAGGGCCTTCACTGAGCAGTTCTTC	CATLGGGRAFTEQFF
-	TRBV5-1	TRBJ1-2	-	TGCGCCAGCAGCTTGGCTAATGCAGAGGACTATGGCTACACCTTC	CASSLANAEDYGYTF
-	TRBV21-1	TRBJ1-1	-	TGTGCCAGCAGCAGATGGAAGGGGCGAGGGACTGAAGCTTTCTTT	CASSRWKGRGTEAFF
-	TRBV2	TRBJ2-2	-	TGTGCCAGCAGTGAACAATCCGGGGAGCTGTTTTTT	CASSEQSGELFF
-	TRBV18	TRBJ2-7	-	TGTGCCAGCTCCGATCGGATGGCGGCCGGGGGCTACGAGCAGTACTTC	CASSDRMAAGGYEQYF
-	TRBV10-1	TRBJ2-1	-	TGCGCCAGCAGTAACAGTCCCTACAATGAGCAGTTCTTC	CASSNSPYNEQFF
-	TRBV11-1	TRBJ1-5	-	TGTGCCAGCAGCTTAGTTGCAGGGCAGCCCCAGCATTTT	CASSLVAGQPQHF
-	TRBV28	TRBJ1-1	-	TGTGCCAGCAGTCTGCCGACAGGGAACACTGAAGCTTTCTTT	CASSLPTGNTEAFF
TRBD1	TRBV7-9	TRBJ1-1	-	TGTGCCAGCAGCTTTGACAGGGCTGAAGCTTTCTTT	CASSFDRAEAFF
-	TRBV12-5	TRBJ1-2	-	TGTGCTAGTGGTTTGGTACTCCCGGGACGGCACTATGGCTACACCTTC	CASGLVLPGRHYGYTF
-	TRBV11-2	TRBJ1-1	-	TGTGCCAGCAGCTCTCAGCCCGGGGGCGCGCTAGCTTTCTTT	CASSSQPGGALAFF
TRBD1	TRBV5-1	TRBJ1-2	-	TGCGCCAGCAGCTTGGAGGGACAGGCGGGCTACACCTTC	CASSLEGQAGYTF
-	TRBV6-5	TRBJ1-4	-	TGTGCCAGCAGGACGACAGGAAATGAAAAACTGTTTTTT	CASRTTGNEKLFF
-	TRBV27	TRBJ2-4	-	TGTGCCAGCAGTTTATCCGGGACACCAGCCAAAAACATTCAGTACTTC	CASSLSGTPAKNIQYF
-	TRBV7-8	TRBJ2-5	-	TGTGCCAGCAGCTCTTCCGGGACGCGAGAGACCCAGTACTTC	CASSSSGTRETQYF
TRBD1	TRBV7-2	TRBJ2-7	-	TGTGCCAGCAGCCCCATGACAGGGGCTTACGAGCAGTACTTC	CASSPMTGAYEQYF
-	TRBV19	TRBJ1-1	-	TGTGCCAGTAGTATTATGACGACGAACACTGAAGCTTTCTTT	CASSIMTTNTEAFF
-	TRBV5-1	TRBJ1-3	-	TGCGCCAGCAGCCCACTGGGGGCTGCGGGAAACACCATATATTTT	CASSPLGAAGNTIYF
-	TRBV4-1	TRBJ1-1	-	TGCGCCAGCAGCCAAGGATCCAGGGGAATAGTGGGCACTGAAGCTTTCTTT	CASSQGSRGIVGTEAFF
-	TRBV28	TRBJ2-7	-	TGTGCCATTTCCTCTCCCCAGCCGAACTACGAGCAGTACTTC	CAISSPQPNYEQYF
TRBD1	TRBV2	TRBJ2-7	-	TGTGCCAGCAGTGGGACAGGGGGCTACGAGCAGTACTTC	CASSGTGGYEQYF
-	TRBV5-1	TRBJ2-2	-	TGCGCCAGCAGCTTACAGGGCCTGGGGTACACCGGGGAGCTGTTTTTT	CASSLQGLGYTGELFF
-	TRBV29-1	TRBJ2-7	-	TGCAGCGTTGTTGAGCCCTTGGGAACCTACGAGCAGTACTTC	CSVVEPLGTYEQYF
-	TRBV19	TRBJ2-2	-	TGTGCCAGTAGTCGGGGGAACACCGGGGAGCTGTTTTTT	CASSRGNTGELFF